Listed here are 10 T cell receptor beta chains from one sample, sequenced in a study of shared clonotypes between healthy human individuals. The method was immunoSEQ multiplex PCR; TCRdb's version includes in-frame clones alone and lacks a portion of them. The profile shows more than 2,000,000 clones, around nine tenths of them singletons. Sample: naive CD4+ T cells sorted from blood. Subset indicated: CD45RA+ positively selected. The origin of the receptors is a man aged 18-30 years in good health.

Details on this clone: Other DNA sequences within the sample encode an identical CDR3. V gene TRBV9 combines with J gene TRBJ1-1; no clear D gene. Germline values: CDR1 SGDLS, CDR2 YYNGEE. Trimming pared 1 base from V and 0 bases from J, leaving 4 bases between. This CDR3 is built from 13 residues. DNA for the CDR3: TGTGCCAGCAGCGTACTCGTGAACACTGAAGCTTTCTTT. Translating gives CASSVLVNTEAFF.

The rearrangement links TRBV2 to TRBJ2-3; D remains ambiguous. Trimming cost V 2 bases and J 2 bases, with 8 bases left between them. Looked up from germline, CDR1 is SNHLY and CDR2 is FYNNEI. The CDR3 runs to 14 residues. The CDR3 here is CASSERLNTDTQYF. CDR3 nucleotides: TGTGCCAGCAGTGAACGCTTAAACACAGATACGCAGTATTTT. Full variable domain (outside the CDR3, taken from reference TRBV2 and TRBJ2-3): EPEVTQTPSHQVTQMGQEVILRCVPISNHLYFYWYRQILGQKVEFLVSFYNNEISEKSEIFDDQFSVERPDGSNFTLKIRSTKLEDSAMYFCASSERLNTDTQYFGPGTRLTVL.

The J gene is TRBJ1-5, the V gene TRBV28; D gene uncertain. Per the germline V gene, CDR1 is MDHEN and CDR2 is SYDVKM. The CDR3 length is 14 residues. V was trimmed by 7 bases and J by 1 base, leaving 11 bases between them. The chain's CDR3 is CASMEGNSNQPQHF. CDR3 bases: TGTGCCAGCATGGAGGGCAACAGCAATCAGCCCCAGCATTTT.

This clone occurred once. CDR3 in amino acids: CASSLGASRSTDTQYF. The CDR3 bases are TGTGCCAGCAGCTTAGGGGCCTCTAGATCCACAGATACGCAGTATTTT. J is TRBJ2-3 and V is TRBV7-2; no clear D gene. The germline V gene encodes CDR1 SGHTA and CDR2 FQGNSA. V was clipped by 1 base and J by 2 bases, with 13 bases between them. This CDR3 region has 16 residues.

The chain recombines TRBV6-6 with TRBJ1-5; TRBD1 agrees at 8 bases. Germline CDR1 reads MNHNY; CDR2 reads SVGAGI (reference sequence). The V and J ends lost 7 bases and 7 bases, in that order; junction bases with no gene match: 15. There are 16 residues in the CDR3. CDR3 amino acids: CASTGPEDRVTQPQHF. CDR3 DNA: TGTGCCAGCACGGGGCCTGAGGACAGGGTAACCCAGCCCCAGCATTTT.

This chain joins TRBV5-1 and TRBJ1-2; 7 bases are a match to TRBD1. CDR1 and CDR2 (germline): SGHRS, YFSETQ. J gave up 4 bases and V 0 bases, and 6 bases lay outside the gene matches. The CDR3 has 15 amino acids. The CDR3, as DNA: TGCGCCAGCAGCTTGGATACAGGGGCGGTCTATGGCTACACCTTC. Protein sequence: CASSLDTGAVYGYTF.

This chain links TRBV18 with TRBJ1-6; D remains ambiguous. This CDR3 spans 15 amino acids. Looked up from germline, CDR1 is KGHSH and CDR2 is LQKENI. The germline V and J ends were trimmed by 3 bases and 7 bases, with 13 bases remaining between them. Here the CDR3 reads CASSPPERTNSPLHF. The CDR3 DNA follows: TGTGCCAGCTCACCGCCGGAACGTACGAATTCACCCCTCCACTTT.

This clone was recorded only once. The chain combines TRBV10-3 with TRBJ2-5; D may be TRBD2 (5 bases). The J call could be wrong; TRBJ2-7 is a better fit for the DNA end. Germline CDR1 reads ENHRY; CDR2 reads SYGVKD. The CDR3 extends over 12 amino acids. CDR3 sequence reads: CAISEEGYEQYF. CDR3 DNA: TGTGCCATCAGTGAAGAGGGCTACGAGCAGTACTTC.

The chain has TRBV5-6 and TRBJ2-7; 11 nucleotides align to TRBD1. CDR3 length: 16 amino acids. CDR1 is SGHDT, CDR2 YYEEEE, per germline. V dropped 6 bases and J dropped 1; count of bases not matched to a gene: 9. The CDR3 coding sequence is TGTGCCAGCACCCCCCCCGGGACAGGGGGGTCCTACGAGCAGTACTTC. This translates into CASTPPGTGGSYEQYF.

V gene TRBV6-1 combines with J gene TRBJ2-7, with D perhaps TRBD1 (6 bases). CDR1 and CDR2 from the germline V gene are MNHNS and SASEGT. The CDR3 runs to 13 residues. Trimming shortened V by 9 bases and J by 4 bases, and 16 bases separated the two germline ends. CDR3 in DNA: TGTGCCAGTTGGTCGGGACATTATTACGAGCAGTACTTC. It translates to CASWSGHYYEQYF.